This T cell receptor (beta chain) emerged from a study of shared clonotypes between healthy human individuals. Genomic DNA (from each subset) was split evenly across several immunoSEQ plates. Clones were read by immunoSEQ multiplex PCR, and TCRdb kept only the in-frame ones, dropping some. The data show 450,000 to 600,000 clones, approximately 79% seen once. Notes on the study in general: Tissues were not sampled, only blood, and their repertoires likely differ. The genetic and exposure-history diversity represented was limited by few donors. Depth of sequencing was expected to influence donor clonotype sharing.

Germline CDR1 is KGHSH and CDR2 is LQKENI. The length of the CDR3 is 18 residues. With 2 bases removed from V and 3 bases from J, the gap between germline ends came to 23 bases. About this clone: Its antigen is still unknown.

This receptor was obtained from a woman between 40 and 55 years old in good health. Some clones in this sample may be carry-over from other donors' samples. Input material: PBMCs. V and J are TRBV18 and TRBJ2-7, with D possibly being TRBD1 or TRBD2 (5 bases each). CDR3 loop: CASSPKTGIALGDYEQYF. The CDR3 DNA follows: TGTGCCAGCTCACCAAAGACCGGGATTGCACTAGGGGACTACGAGCAGTACTTC. Looking up the rest from reference TRBV18 and TRBJ2-7 gives the full variable domain: NAGVMQNPRHLVRRRGQEARLRCSPMKGHSHVYWYRQLPEEGLKFMVYLQKENIIDESGMPKERFSAEFPKEGPSILRIQQVVRGDSAAYFCASSPKTGIALGDYEQYFGPGTRLTVT.